The clone carrying this T cell receptor beta chain has just one count. TCR beta was sequenced from blood CD8+ and CD4+ T cells. The Susac syndrome patients fit the recently defined diagnostic criteria for definite or probable disease. Isolation of CD8+ and CD4+ T cells was performed negatively, whereas enrichment of TEMRA cells was done by FACS. This record comes from a study of CD8 T cells in Susac syndrome. Random hexamers were used to reverse transcribe the RNA input (0.5 to 1 ug). The amplification used immunoSEQ multiplex PCR on TCR beta CDR3; it spanned 54 Vbeta and 13 Jbeta. TCRdb itself ran the immunoSEQ multiplex PCR reads through MiXCR, one entry per CDR3 protein. The data show 150,000 to 200,000 distinct CDR3 sequences, more than 90% seen once. CDR3 length: 14 amino acids. V lost 4 bases and J lost 3, with 13 bases in between.

This sequence joins TRBV12-3 or TRBV12-4 and TRBJ2-7; TRBD1 or TRBD2 may be the D gene (5 bases each). The TCR comes from a human donor with Susac syndrome. The specimen was CD4+ T cells from PBMCs. The CDR3 here is CASSSSGRNYEQYF. The CDR3 DNA is TGTGCCAGCAGTTCCTCGGGACGGAACTACGAGCAGTACTTC.